Shown below are 15 T cell receptor beta chains from a single sample sequenced in a study of T-cell memory formation after mild COVID-19. TCRdb reprocessed the 5' RACE reads via MiXCR and lists one record per CDR3 protein. The table records hundreds of thousands of distinct CDR3 sequences, about 20% of them present only once. The sequenced sample consisted of PBMCs or a T cell subset sorted from them (not recorded which). These receptors came from an adult woman who had mild COVID-19 (a few samples of this study predate the infection). Cell type and time point are not known.

There are a few counts of this clonotype. The chain is built from TRBV7-9 and TRBJ2-3; 12 positions match TRBD2. This CDR3 has 17 amino acids. V gave up 5 bases and J gave up 3 bases; unmatched junction bases: 9. CDR1 SEHNR and CDR2 FQNEAQ come from the germline V gene (reference sequence). The CDR3 loop reads CASSRGYGLAGTDTQYF. The CDR3, as DNA: TGTGCCAGCAGCCGGGGTTATGGACTAGCGGGGACAGATACGCAGTATTTT.

This clonotype was observed a handful of times. The V gene is TRBV3-1, the J gene TRBJ1-2, with D perhaps TRBD1 (6 bases). Germline CDR1 reads LGHDT; CDR2 reads YNNKEL (reference sequence). V shed 2 bases and J shed 7 bases, with 14 bases lying between them. This CDR3 has 14 residues. The CDR3 sequence is CASSQQQGRGGYTF. Written as DNA, the CDR3 is TGTGCCAGCAGCCAACAACAGGGCCGCGGTGGCTACACCTTC.

V is TRBV12-3 or TRBV12-4 and J is TRBJ1-1; 8 bases agree with TRBD1. This CDR3 region has 16 residues. V trimming: 5 bases; J trimming: 0 bases; junction bases outside the gene matches: 8. The CDR3 region is CASSPNRGGLNTEAFF. CDR3 DNA: TGTGCCAGCAGTCCGAACAGGGGGGGGCTGAACACTGAAGCTTTCTTT.

This clonotype was recorded once. An end of the junction does not agree with germline; a read error may underlie this. The gene calls are TRBV29-1 and TRBJ1-4; no clear D. This CDR3 is 9 amino acids long. Germline CDR1 SQVTM, CDR2 ANQGSEA. The CDR3 is CSEPRAAPF. The CDR3 DNA reads TGCAGCGAGCCTAGGGCAGCCCCATTT. Looking up the rest from reference TRBV29-1 and TRBJ1-4 gives the full variable domain: SAVISQKPSRDICQRGTSLTIQCQVDSQVTMMFWYRQQPGQSLTLIATANQGSEATYESGFVIDKFPISRPNLTFSTLTVSNMSPEDSSIYLCSEPRAAPFGSGTQLSVL.

The chain uses TRBV7-8 and TRBJ2-5; D remains ambiguous. Germline V gives CDR1 SGHVS, CDR2 FQNEAQ. The CDR3 spans 15 residues. V shed 5 bases and J shed 5 bases, with 18 bases lying between them. CDR3 loop: CASSPTQFTKETQYF. Here the CDR3 DNA reads TGTGCCAGCAGCCCGACACAGTTCACTAAGGAGACCCAGTACTTC.

This clonotype appeared a few times. The chain links TRBV11-3 to TRBJ2-5; 7 nucleotides line up with TRBD2. The CDR3 is 13 residues long. Germline V gene data show CDR1 as SGHNT and CDR2 as YENEEA. The junction had 7 bases not matched to a gene; V was cut back by 8 bases and J by 4 bases. For the CDR3, the DNA is TGTGCCAGCGCGCGGGGAGGGGCAGAGACCCAGTACTTC. This gives the protein CASARGGAETQYF.

There are many counts of this clonotype. CDR3 in amino acids: CSARGVTNTEAFF. As DNA, the CDR3 is TGCAGTGCTAGAGGGGTGACGAACACTGAAGCTTTCTTT. The gene calls are TRBV20-1 and TRBJ1-1; D not resolved. The CDR3 is made up of 13 amino acids. V lost 1 base and J lost 1, with 7 bases in between. Germline lookup yields CDR1 DFQATT and CDR2 SNEGSKA (reference sequence).

This clonotype was seen ten or more times. A junction boundary mismatches the germline segment, possibly from a read error. The chain is built from TRBV12-3 or TRBV12-4 and TRBJ1-5; D not resolved. This CDR3 is built from 13 residues. The CDR3 coding sequence is TGCGCCAGCAGCCAAGATCGAGGGCAGCCCCAGCATTTT. It encodes CASSQDRGQPQHF.

CDR3 amino acids: CASNLGGGSYEQYF. The CDR3 DNA sequence: TGTGCCAGCAATTTGGGAGGGGGCTCCTACGAGCAGTACTTC. The chain carries TRBV12-3 or TRBV12-4 and TRBJ2-7; weak D call: TRBD2 (7 bases). V was clipped by 7 bases and J by 0 bases, with 13 bases between them. The CDR3 is 14 amino acids.

This clonotype was seen a handful of times. The chain uses TRBV5-1 and TRBJ2-7; D might be TRBD1 or TRBD2, each matching 5 bases. The V gene lost 0 bases and the J gene lost 5 bases, with 15 bases spanning the gap. The CDR3 has 15 amino acids. Germline loops: CDR1 SGHRS, CDR2 YFSETQ. As DNA, the CDR3 is TGCGCCAGCAGCTTGGTTGGTGGGGGATTAGACGAGCAGTACTTC. Encoded protein: CASSLVGGGLDEQYF.

The gene calls are TRBV10-3 and TRBJ2-7; TRBD1 is a possible D gene (6 bases). Per the germline V gene, CDR1 is ENHRY and CDR2 is SYGVKD. CDR3 size: 16 residues. Trimming removed 3 bases from V and 2 bases from J, with 17 bases in between. The CDR3 reads CAISDTGTATTYEQYF. For the CDR3, the DNA is TGTGCCATCAGTGACACAGGGACGGCTACCACCTACGAGCAGTACTTC.

Here the CDR3 DNA reads TGTGCCAGCAGACGACAGGAAAATGAAAAACTGTTTTTT. Protein product: CASRRQENEKLFF. The chain carries TRBV12-3 or TRBV12-4 and TRBJ1-4; TRBD1 is a possible D gene (6 bases). The CDR3 sequence is 13 residues long. Trimming left V 6 bases short and J 5 bases short, with 10 bases between.

The chain employs TRBV4-2 and TRBJ2-2; possible D gene TRBD2, 7 bases. V gave up 3 bases and J gave up 6 bases, with 17 bases separating them. The germline CDR1 and CDR2 sequences are LGHNA and YNFKEQ. CDR3 length: 16 amino acids. The CDR3 bases are TGTGCCAGCAGCCACCCTATGGGGAGGGGGGCCGGGGAGCTGTTTTTT. Translated: CASSHPMGRGAGELFF.

This clonotype was counted ten times or more. This chain joins TRBV6-5 and TRBJ2-2, with TRBD1 matching 9 bases. Germline CDR1 is MNHEY and CDR2 is SVGAGI. The CDR3 is made up of 16 amino acids. V shed 6 bases, J shed 7 bases, and the junction held 12 bases outside the gene matches. CDR3: CASRLLYRGRNGELFF. The CDR3 region has the DNA TGTGCCAGCAGACTACTCTACAGGGGGCGAAACGGGGAGCTGTTTTTT.

The genes are TRBV2 and TRBJ1-2; D is perhaps TRBD1 (6 bases). Looked up from germline, CDR1 is SNHLY and CDR2 is FYNNEI. This CDR3 has 15 residues. V was clipped by 2 bases and J by 3 bases, with 13 bases between them. The CDR3 bases are TGTGCCAGCAGTGAAACTTGGACAGTAGACTATGGCTACACCTTC. This codes for CASSETWTVDYGYTF.